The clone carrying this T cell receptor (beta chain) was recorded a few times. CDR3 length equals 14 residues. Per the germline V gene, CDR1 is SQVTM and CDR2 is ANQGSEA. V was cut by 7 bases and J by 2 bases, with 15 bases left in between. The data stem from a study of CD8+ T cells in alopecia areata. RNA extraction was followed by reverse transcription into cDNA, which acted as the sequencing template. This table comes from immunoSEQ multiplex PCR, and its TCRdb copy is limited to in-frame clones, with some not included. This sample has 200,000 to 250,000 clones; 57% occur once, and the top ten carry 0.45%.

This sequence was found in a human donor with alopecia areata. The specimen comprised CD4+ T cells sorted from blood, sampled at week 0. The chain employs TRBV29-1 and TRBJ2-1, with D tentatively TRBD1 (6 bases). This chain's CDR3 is CSATQGTTYNEQFF. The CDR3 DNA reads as TGCAGCGCAACACAGGGAACTACCTACAATGAGCAGTTCTTC.